This T cell receptor (beta chain) derives from a study of blood T cell repertoires in COVID-19. At the level of the study: Whether acute or convalescent, the COVID-19 samples came from the United States, Italy and Spain. PBMCs, B-cell-depleted T cells, or T cells provided the cDNA or gDNA that made up the material.

Germline V gene sequence: CDR1 LGHNA, CDR2 YNFKEQ. This CDR3 contains 17 residues. V lost 0 bases and J lost 9, with 21 bases in between. Per the study methods: Nucleated cell counts were estimated from reference gene primer amplification. Profiling relied on immunoSEQ multiplex PCR, and the TCRdb table lists in-frame clones only, not all of them. Clonal size and the V and J genes are those of that table, whereas D and trimming came from the DNA. Here the sample spans 250,000 to 350,000 clones, 70% to 90% being singletons. This sequence joins TRBV4-2 and TRBJ2-1, with TRBD2 as a possible D gene (6 bases). Material: peripheral blood. The origin of this receptor is a woman in her sixties with acute or convalescent COVID-19. CDR3 loop: CASSQERTGREKGEQFF. The CDR3 nucleotides are TGTGCCAGCAGCCAAGAACGGACGGGGCGGGAAAAAGGTGAGCAGTTCTTC.